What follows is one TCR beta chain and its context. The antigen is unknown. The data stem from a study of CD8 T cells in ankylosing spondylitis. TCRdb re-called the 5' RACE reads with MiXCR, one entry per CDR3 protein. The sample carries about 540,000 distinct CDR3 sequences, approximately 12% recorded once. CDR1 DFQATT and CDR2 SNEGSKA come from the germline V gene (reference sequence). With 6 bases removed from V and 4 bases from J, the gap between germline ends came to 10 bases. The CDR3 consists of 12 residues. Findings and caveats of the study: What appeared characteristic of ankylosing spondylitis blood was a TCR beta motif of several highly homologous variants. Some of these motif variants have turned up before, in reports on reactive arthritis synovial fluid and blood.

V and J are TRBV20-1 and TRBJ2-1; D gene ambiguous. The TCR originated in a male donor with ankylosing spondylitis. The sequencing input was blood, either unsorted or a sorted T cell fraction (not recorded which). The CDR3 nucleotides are TGCAGTGCCCGACCCAGTTACAATGAGCAGTTCTTC. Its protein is CSARPSYNEQFF.